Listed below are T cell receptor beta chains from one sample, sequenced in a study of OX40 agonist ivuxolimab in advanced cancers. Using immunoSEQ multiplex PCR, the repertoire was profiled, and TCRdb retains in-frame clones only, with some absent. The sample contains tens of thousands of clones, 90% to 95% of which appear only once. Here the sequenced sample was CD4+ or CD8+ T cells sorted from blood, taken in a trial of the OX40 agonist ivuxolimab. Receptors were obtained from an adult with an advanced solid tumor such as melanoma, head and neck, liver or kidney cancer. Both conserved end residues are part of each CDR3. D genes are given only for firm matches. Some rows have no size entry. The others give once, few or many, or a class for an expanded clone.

CDR3 protein: CASSDRGLSGNTIYF
CDR3 DNA: TGTGCCAGCAGTGACAGGGGTTTGTCTGGAAACACCATATATTTT
V gene: TRBV6-6
J gene: TRBJ1-3
clone size: .
D gene: TRBD1

CDR3 protein: CASSQGQGIYEQYF
CDR3 DNA: TGTGCCAGCAGCCAGGGACAGGGGATTTACGAGCAGTACTTC
V gene: TRBV7-9
J gene: TRBJ2-7
clone size: .
D gene: TRBD1

CDR3 protein: CASSRDNTGELFF
CDR3 DNA: TGTGCCAGCTCACGGGATAACACCGGGGAGCTGTTTTTT
V gene: TRBV11-3
J gene: TRBJ2-2
clone size: .
D gene: .

CDR3 protein: CASSERRWGYTF
CDR3 DNA: TGTGCCAGCAGTGAGAGACGGTGGGGCTACACCTTC
V gene: TRBV6-5
J gene: TRBJ1-2
clone size: .
D gene: .

CDR3 protein: CASSNQQGIVVNTIYF
CDR3 DNA: TGTGCCAGCTCGAACCAGCAGGGTATCGTCGTAAACACCATATATTTT
V gene: TRBV18
J gene: TRBJ1-3
clone size: once
D gene: .

CDR3 protein: CASSSKAGEVQNTQYF
CDR3 DNA: TGTGCCAGCAGCTCAAAAGCGGGAGAGGTTCAAAATACGCAGTATTTT
V gene: TRBV5-4
J gene: TRBJ2-3
clone size: .
D gene: TRBD2

CDR3 protein: CASSLAEAFF
CDR3 DNA: TGTGCCAGCAGCTTAGCAGAAGCTTTCTTT
V gene: TRBV7-9
J gene: TRBJ1-1
clone size: .
D gene: .

CDR3 protein: CASSPQANYEQYF
CDR3 DNA: TGTGCCAGCAGTCCCCAGGCTAACTACGAGCAGTACTTC
V gene: TRBV27
J gene: TRBJ2-7
clone size: .
D gene: .

CDR3 protein: CASSPGPIGNTIYF
CDR3 DNA: TGTGCCAGCAGCCCGGGGCCAATTGGAAACACCATATATTTT
V gene: TRBV6-5
J gene: TRBJ1-3
clone size: .
D gene: .

CDR3 protein: CASSRDTLSYNEQFF
CDR3 DNA: TGTGCCAGCAGCCGGGACACCTTATCCTACAATGAGCAGTTCTTC
V gene: TRBV5-4
J gene: TRBJ2-1
clone size: .
D gene: .

CDR3 protein: CASSVTPGLGTQYF
CDR3 DNA: TGTGCCAGCAGTGTTACACCTGGCCTCGGTACGCAGTATTTT
V gene: TRBV2
J gene: TRBJ2-3
clone size: .
D gene: .

CDR3 protein: CASSLAGPIAYEQYF
CDR3 DNA: TGTGCCAGCAGCTTAGCGGGGCCGATTGCCTACGAGCAGTACTTC
V gene: TRBV7-2
J gene: TRBJ2-7
clone size: .
D gene: .

CDR3 protein: CASSGPGYTQYF
CDR3 DNA: TGTGCCAGCAGTGGGCCGGGATATACGCAGTATTTT
V gene: TRBV2
J gene: TRBJ2-3
clone size: .
D gene: .

CDR3 protein: CASSLSVGLNTEAFF
CDR3 DNA: TGTGCCAGCAGCTTATCGGTGGGATTGAACACTGAAGCTTTCTTT
V gene: TRBV7-2
J gene: TRBJ1-1
clone size: .
D gene: .

CDR3 protein: CASSFTTSASNEQFF
CDR3 DNA: TGCGCCAGCAGCTTTACGACTAGCGCGAGCAATGAGCAGTTCTTC
V gene: TRBV5-1
J gene: TRBJ2-1
clone size: .
D gene: TRBD2

CDR3 protein: CASRMSGTPTYEQYF
CDR3 DNA: TGTGCCAGCAGGATGAGCGGGACACCCACCTACGAGCAGTACTTC
V gene: TRBV6-6
J gene: TRBJ2-7
clone size: .
D gene: .

CDR3 protein: CASSPRGGPETQYF
CDR3 DNA: TGTGCCAGCTCACCACGGGGGGGTCCGGAGACCCAGTACTTC
V gene: TRBV18
J gene: TRBJ2-5
clone size: .
D gene: TRBD2

CDR3 protein: CASSLVSGSYEQYF
CDR3 DNA: TGTGCCAGCAGCTTAGTTAGTGGGAGCTACGAGCAGTACTTC
V gene: TRBV7-2
J gene: TRBJ2-7
clone size: .
D gene: .

CDR3 protein: CASSLEGRSNQPQHF
CDR3 DNA: TGCGCCAGCAGCTTGGAGGGCCGGAGCAATCAGCCCCAGCATTTT
V gene: TRBV5-1
J gene: TRBJ1-5
clone size: few
D gene: .

CDR3 protein: CAISATRQGDNEQFF
CDR3 DNA: TGTGCCATCAGCGCAACGCGACAGGGTGACAATGAGCAGTTCTTC
V gene: TRBV10-3
J gene: TRBJ2-1
clone size: once
D gene: TRBD1

CDR3 protein: CSAEDREGAFF
CDR3 DNA: TGCAGTGCGGAGGACAGGGAGGGAGCTTTCTTT
V gene: TRBV20-1
J gene: TRBJ1-1
clone size: .
D gene: TRBD1

CDR3 protein: CASSTGTGSLSNQPQHF
CDR3 DNA: TGTGCCAGCAGCACCGGGACAGGGTCACTTAGCAATCAGCCCCAGCATTTT
V gene: TRBV7-8
J gene: TRBJ1-5
clone size: .
D gene: TRBD1

CDR3 protein: CASSSRLAGNNEQFF
CDR3 DNA: TGTGCCAGCAGCTCCCGACTAGCGGGAAACAATGAGCAGTTCTTC
V gene: TRBV7-9
J gene: TRBJ2-1
clone size: .
D gene: TRBD2

CDR3 protein: CASSVGWSQGKETQYF
CDR3 DNA: TGTGCCAGCAGCGTCGGTTGGTCACAGGGCAAGGAGACCCAGTACTTC
V gene: TRBV5-4
J gene: TRBJ2-5
clone size: .
D gene: .

CDR3 protein: CAARGVRQFTGELFF
CDR3 DNA: TGTGCCGCGCGGGGGGTAAGACAATTCACCGGGGAGCTGTTTTTT
V gene: TRBV30
J gene: TRBJ2-2
clone size: .
D gene: TRBD2

CDR3 protein: CASSVGTGTYEQYF
CDR3 DNA: TGTGCCAGCAGCGTTGGGACAGGTACCTACGAGCAGTACTTC
V gene: TRBV5-5
J gene: TRBJ2-7
clone size: .
D gene: TRBD1

CDR3 protein: CSVEIPGTGVRDEQYF
CDR3 DNA: TGCAGCGTTGAGATACCCGGGACAGGGGTGCGAGACGAGCAGTACTTC
V gene: TRBV29-1
J gene: TRBJ2-7
clone size: .
D gene: TRBD1

CDR3 protein: CASSIGQGARELFF
CDR3 DNA: TGTGCCAGCAGCATTGGACAGGGGGCTAGGGAGCTGTTTTTT
V gene: TRBV9
J gene: TRBJ2-2
clone size: .
D gene: TRBD1

CDR3 protein: CASDQGALLKNTQYF
CDR3 DNA: TGTGCCAGTGATCAGGGGGCTCTTCTAAAAAATACGCAGTATTTT
V gene: TRBV6-4
J gene: TRBJ2-3
clone size: .
D gene: TRBD1

CDR3 protein: CASSLEDRGREQYF
CDR3 DNA: TGTGCCAGCAGTCTAGAGGACAGGGGGCGCGAGCAGTACTTC
V gene: TRBV6-1
J gene: TRBJ2-7
clone size: .
D gene: TRBD1

CDR3 protein: CASSVFRETQYF
CDR3 DNA: TGTGCCAGCAGTGTGTTTCGGGAGACCCAGTACTTC
V gene: TRBV2
J gene: TRBJ2-5
clone size: once
D gene: .

CDR3 protein: CASSRVPGPLISLQETQYF
CDR3 DNA: TGCGCCAGCAGCCGAGTTCCGGGACCTTTAATTTCCCTCCAAGAGACCCAGTACTTC
V gene: TRBV4-1
J gene: TRBJ2-5
clone size: .
D gene: .

CDR3 protein: CASSMGVQGSNTGELFF
CDR3 DNA: TGCGCCAGCAGCATGGGGGTACAGGGTTCGAACACCGGGGAGCTGTTTTTT
V gene: TRBV5-1
J gene: TRBJ2-2
clone size: .
D gene: .

CDR3 protein: CASRDSSGSGNEQFF
CDR3 DNA: TGTGCCAGCAGAGATTCTAGCGGGAGCGGAAATGAGCAGTTCTTC
V gene: TRBV27
J gene: TRBJ2-1
clone size: .
D gene: TRBD2

CDR3 protein: CASSRSHLAGGVYEQYF
CDR3 DNA: TGTGCCAGCAGCCGATCCCATCTTGCGGGGGGGGTTTACGAGCAGTACTTC
V gene: TRBV9
J gene: TRBJ2-7
clone size: once
D gene: TRBD2

CDR3 protein: CASSLVGLQETQYF
CDR3 DNA: TGTGCCAGCAGCTTAGTAGGGCTACAAGAGACCCAGTACTTC
V gene: TRBV7-2
J gene: TRBJ2-5
clone size: .
D gene: .

CDR3 protein: CASSLDLTSKYEQFF
CDR3 DNA: TGTGCCAGCAGCTTAGATTTAACTAGCAAGTATGAGCAGTTCTTC
V gene: TRBV7-9
J gene: TRBJ2-1
clone size: .
D gene: .

CDR3 protein: CASSLAWGGQGLLSDGYTF
CDR3 DNA: TGTGCCAGCAGCTTAGCGTGGGGTGGACAGGGTCTTCTTTCGGATGGCTACACCTTC
V gene: TRBV7-9
J gene: TRBJ1-2
clone size: .
D gene: TRBD1

CDR3 protein: CATSSLGRELFF
CDR3 DNA: TGTGCCACCAGCAGTCTGGGGAGGGAACTGTTTTTT
V gene: TRBV15
J gene: TRBJ1-4
clone size: .
D gene: .

CDR3 protein: CASLLAGGYNEQFF
CDR3 DNA: TGTGCCAGCTTACTAGCGGGAGGCTACAATGAGCAGTTCTTC
V gene: TRBV28
J gene: TRBJ2-1
clone size: .
D gene: TRBD2

CDR3 protein: CASRSPADTQYF
CDR3 DNA: TGTGCCAGTCGTTCGCCGGCAGATACGCAGTATTTT
V gene: TRBV19
J gene: TRBJ2-3
clone size: .
D gene: .

CDR3 protein: CAAGQGPYEQYF
CDR3 DNA: TGTGCCGCGGGGCAGGGGCCCTACGAGCAGTACTTC
V gene: TRBV28
J gene: TRBJ2-7
clone size: .
D gene: .

CDR3 protein: CASSLSRGVEKLFF
CDR3 DNA: TGTGCCAGCAGCCTCTCCAGGGGAGTTGAAAAACTGTTTTTT
V gene: TRBV6-5
J gene: TRBJ1-4
clone size: .
D gene: .

CDR3 protein: CASSLSAGLGSNEQFF
CDR3 DNA: TGTGCCAGCAGCCTCTCAGCGGGATTGGGTAGCAATGAGCAGTTCTTC
V gene: TRBV14
J gene: TRBJ2-1
clone size: .
D gene: TRBD2

CDR3 protein: CASSPRGERTDTQYF
CDR3 DNA: TGTGCCAGCAGCCCCAGGGGGGAGAGAACAGATACGCAGTATTTT
V gene: TRBV5-4
J gene: TRBJ2-3
clone size: .
D gene: .

CDR3 protein: CAISDSQGLRSYNEQFF
CDR3 DNA: TGTGCCATCAGTGACTCCCAGGGATTAAGGTCCTACAATGAGCAGTTCTTC
V gene: TRBV10-3
J gene: TRBJ2-1
clone size: .
D gene: .

CDR3 protein: CASSPGSGIWATGELFF
CDR3 DNA: TGTGCCAGTAGTCCCGGGTCGGGGATCTGGGCCACCGGGGAGCTGTTTTTT
V gene: TRBV19
J gene: TRBJ2-2
clone size: .
D gene: .

CDR3 protein: CASSPREMMNTEAFF
CDR3 DNA: TGTGCCAGTAGTCCCCGGGAGATGATGAACACTGAAGCTTTCTTT
V gene: TRBV19
J gene: TRBJ1-1
clone size: .
D gene: .

CDR3 protein: CASSRVSGEGMNTEAFF
CDR3 DNA: TGTGCCAGCAGTAGGGTCTCAGGGGAGGGAATGAACACTGAAGCTTTCTTT
V gene: TRBV27
J gene: TRBJ1-1
clone size: .
D gene: .

CDR3 protein: CASSLGQDAYEQYF
CDR3 DNA: TGTGCCAGCAGCTTAGGGCAGGACGCCTACGAGCAGTACTTC
V gene: TRBV7-9
J gene: TRBJ2-7
clone size: few
D gene: .